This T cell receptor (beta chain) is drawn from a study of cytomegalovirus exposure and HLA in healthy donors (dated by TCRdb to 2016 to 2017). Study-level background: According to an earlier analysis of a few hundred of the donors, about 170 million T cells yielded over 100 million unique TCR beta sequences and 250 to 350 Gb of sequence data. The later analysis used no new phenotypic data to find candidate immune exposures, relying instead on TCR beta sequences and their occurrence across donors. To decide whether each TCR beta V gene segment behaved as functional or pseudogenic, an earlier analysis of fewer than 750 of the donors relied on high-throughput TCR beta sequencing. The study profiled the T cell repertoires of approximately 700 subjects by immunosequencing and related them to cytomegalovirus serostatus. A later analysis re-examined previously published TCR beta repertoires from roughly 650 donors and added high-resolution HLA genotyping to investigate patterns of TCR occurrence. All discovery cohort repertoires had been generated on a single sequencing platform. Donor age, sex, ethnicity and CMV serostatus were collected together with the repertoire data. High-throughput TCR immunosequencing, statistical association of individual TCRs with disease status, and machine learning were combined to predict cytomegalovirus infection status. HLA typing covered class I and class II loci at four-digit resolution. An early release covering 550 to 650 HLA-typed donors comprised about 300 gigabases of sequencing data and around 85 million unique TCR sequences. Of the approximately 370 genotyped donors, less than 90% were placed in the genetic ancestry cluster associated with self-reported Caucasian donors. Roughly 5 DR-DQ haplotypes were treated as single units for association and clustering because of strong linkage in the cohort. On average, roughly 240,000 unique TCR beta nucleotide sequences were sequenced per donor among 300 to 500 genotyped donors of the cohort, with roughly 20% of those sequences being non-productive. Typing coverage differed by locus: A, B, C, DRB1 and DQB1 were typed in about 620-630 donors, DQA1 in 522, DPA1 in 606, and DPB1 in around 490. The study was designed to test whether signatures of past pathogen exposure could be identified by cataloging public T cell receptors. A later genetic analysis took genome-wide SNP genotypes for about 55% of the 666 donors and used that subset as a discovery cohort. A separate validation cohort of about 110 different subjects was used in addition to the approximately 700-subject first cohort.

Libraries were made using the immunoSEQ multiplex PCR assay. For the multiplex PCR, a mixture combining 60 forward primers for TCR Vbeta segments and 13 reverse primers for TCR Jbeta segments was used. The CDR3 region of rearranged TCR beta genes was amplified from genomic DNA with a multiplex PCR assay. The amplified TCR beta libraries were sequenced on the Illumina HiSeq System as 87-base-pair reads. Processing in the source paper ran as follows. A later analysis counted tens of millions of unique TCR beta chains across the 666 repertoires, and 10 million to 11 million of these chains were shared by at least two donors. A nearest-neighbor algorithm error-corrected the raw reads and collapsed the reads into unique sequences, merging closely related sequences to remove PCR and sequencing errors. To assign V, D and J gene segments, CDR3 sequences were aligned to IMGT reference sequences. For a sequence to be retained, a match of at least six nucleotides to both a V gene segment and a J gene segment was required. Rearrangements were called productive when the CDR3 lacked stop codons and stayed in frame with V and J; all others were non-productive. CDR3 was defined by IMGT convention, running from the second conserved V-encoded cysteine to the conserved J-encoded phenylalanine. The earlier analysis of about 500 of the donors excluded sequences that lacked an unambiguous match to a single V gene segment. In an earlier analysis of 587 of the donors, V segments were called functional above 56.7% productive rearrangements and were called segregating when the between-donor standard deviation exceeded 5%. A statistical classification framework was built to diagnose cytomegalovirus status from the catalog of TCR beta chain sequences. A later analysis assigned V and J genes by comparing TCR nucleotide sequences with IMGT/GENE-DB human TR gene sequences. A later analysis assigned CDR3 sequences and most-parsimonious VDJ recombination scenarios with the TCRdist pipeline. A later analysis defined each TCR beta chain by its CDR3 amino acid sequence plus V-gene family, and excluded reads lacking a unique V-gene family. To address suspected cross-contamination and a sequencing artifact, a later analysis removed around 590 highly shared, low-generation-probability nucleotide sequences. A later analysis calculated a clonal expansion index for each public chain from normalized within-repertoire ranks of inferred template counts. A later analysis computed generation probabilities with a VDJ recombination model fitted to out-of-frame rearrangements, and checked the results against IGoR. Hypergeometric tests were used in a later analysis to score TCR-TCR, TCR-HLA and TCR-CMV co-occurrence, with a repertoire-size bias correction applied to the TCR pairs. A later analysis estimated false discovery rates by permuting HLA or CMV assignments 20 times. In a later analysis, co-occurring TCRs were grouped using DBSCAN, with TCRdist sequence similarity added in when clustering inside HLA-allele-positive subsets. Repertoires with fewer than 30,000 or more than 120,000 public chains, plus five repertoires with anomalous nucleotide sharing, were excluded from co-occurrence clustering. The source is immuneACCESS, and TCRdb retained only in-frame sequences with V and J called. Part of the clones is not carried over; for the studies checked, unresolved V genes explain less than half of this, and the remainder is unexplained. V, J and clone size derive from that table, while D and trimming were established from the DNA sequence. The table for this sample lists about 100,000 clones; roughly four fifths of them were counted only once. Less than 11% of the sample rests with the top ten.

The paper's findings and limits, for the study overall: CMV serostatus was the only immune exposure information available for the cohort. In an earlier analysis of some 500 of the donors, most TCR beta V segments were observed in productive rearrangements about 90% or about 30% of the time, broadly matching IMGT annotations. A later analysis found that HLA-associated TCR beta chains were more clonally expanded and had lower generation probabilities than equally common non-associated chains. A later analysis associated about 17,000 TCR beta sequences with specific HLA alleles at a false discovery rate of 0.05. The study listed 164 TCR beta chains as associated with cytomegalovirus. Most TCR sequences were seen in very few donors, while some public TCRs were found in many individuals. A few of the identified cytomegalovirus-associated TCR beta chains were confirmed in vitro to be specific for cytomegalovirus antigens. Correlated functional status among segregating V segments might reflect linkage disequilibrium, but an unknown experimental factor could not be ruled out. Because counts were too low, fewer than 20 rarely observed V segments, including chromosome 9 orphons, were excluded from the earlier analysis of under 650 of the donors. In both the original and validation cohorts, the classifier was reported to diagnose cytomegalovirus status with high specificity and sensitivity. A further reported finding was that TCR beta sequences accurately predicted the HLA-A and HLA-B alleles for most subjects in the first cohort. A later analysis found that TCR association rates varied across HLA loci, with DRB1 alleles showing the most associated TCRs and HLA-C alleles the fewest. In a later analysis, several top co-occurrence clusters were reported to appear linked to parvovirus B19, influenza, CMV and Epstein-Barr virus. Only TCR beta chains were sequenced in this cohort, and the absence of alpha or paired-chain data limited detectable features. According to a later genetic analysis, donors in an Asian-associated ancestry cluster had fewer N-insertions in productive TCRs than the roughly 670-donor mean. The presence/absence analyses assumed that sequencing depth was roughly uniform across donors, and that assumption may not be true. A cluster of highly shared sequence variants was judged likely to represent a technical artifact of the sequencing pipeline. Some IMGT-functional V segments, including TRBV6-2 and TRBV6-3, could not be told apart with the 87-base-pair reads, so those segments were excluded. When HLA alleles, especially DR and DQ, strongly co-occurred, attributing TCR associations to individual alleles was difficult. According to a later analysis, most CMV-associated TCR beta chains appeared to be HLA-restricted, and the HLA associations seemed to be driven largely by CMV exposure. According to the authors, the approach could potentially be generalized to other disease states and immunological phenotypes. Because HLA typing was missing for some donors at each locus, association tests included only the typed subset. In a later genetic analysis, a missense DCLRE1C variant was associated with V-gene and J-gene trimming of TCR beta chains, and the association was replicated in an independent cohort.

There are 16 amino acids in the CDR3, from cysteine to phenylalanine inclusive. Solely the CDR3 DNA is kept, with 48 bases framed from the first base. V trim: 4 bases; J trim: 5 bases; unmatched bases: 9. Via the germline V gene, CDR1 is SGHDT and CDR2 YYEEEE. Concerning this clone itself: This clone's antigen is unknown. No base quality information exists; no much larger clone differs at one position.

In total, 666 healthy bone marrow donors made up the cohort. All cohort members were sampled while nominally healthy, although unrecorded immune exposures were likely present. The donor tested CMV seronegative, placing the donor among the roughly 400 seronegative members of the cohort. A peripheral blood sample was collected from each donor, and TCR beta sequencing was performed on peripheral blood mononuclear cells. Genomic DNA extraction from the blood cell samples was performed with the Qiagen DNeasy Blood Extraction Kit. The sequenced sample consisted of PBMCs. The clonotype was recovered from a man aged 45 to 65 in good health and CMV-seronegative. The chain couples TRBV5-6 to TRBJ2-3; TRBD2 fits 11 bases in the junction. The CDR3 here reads CASSPPPGTSGDTQYF. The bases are TGTGCCAGCAGCCCACCTCCTGGGACTAGCGGAGATACGCAGTATTTT.